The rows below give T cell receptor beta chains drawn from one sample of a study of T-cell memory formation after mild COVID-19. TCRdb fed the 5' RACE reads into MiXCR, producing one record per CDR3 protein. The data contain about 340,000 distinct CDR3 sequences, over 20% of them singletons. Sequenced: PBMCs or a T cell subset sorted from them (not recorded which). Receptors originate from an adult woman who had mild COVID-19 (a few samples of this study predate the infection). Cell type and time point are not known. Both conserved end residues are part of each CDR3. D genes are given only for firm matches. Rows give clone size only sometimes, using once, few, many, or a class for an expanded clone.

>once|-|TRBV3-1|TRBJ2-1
TGTGCCAGCAGCGTCAGCGGCGCTTTTGAGCAGTTCTTC
CASSVSGAFEQFF
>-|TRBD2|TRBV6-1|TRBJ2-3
TGTGCCAGCAGTAAGACTAGCGCCGATACGCAGTATTTT
CASSKTSADTQYF
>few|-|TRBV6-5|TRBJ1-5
TGTGCCAGCAGTTACTCGAGGTGGTCGGGAGGGCAGCCCCAGCATTTT
CASSYSRWSGGQPQHF
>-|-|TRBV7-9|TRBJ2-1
TGTGCCAGCAGCTTAGAAGGTAGAGGGGAGCAGTTCTTC
CASSLEGRGEQFF
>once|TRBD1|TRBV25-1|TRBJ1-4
TGTGCCAGCAGTGACTACAGGGGGCCTAATGAAAAACTGTTTTTT
CASSDYRGPNEKLFF
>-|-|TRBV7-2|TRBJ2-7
TGTGCCAGCAGACGTCGGGGCAGTTCCTACGAGCAGTACTTC
CASRRRGSSYEQYF
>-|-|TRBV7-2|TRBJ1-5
TGTGCCAGCAGCTTGGGAATGAGCAATCAGCCCCAGCATTTT
CASSLGMSNQPQHF
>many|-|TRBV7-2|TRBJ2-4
TGTGCCAGCAGCACCTTAGGGCCCCAGTACTTC
CASSTLGPQYF
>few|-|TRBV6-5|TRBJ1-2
TGTGCCAGCAGCACCTTCGATAGTTCCTACTATGGCTACACCTTC
CASSTFDSSYYGYTF
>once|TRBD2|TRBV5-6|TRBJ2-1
TGTGCCAGCAGCCTACAGGGACTAGCGGGAGCATTTGAGCAGTTCTTC
CASSLQGLAGAFEQFF
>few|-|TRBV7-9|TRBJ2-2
TGTGCCAGCAGCTTAGAGCCTGCGGAGCTGTTTTTT
CASSLEPAELFF
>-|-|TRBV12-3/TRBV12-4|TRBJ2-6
TGTGCCAGCAGTTTAGGGGGCGGTTCTGGGGCCAACGTCCTGACTTTC
CASSLGGGSGANVLTF
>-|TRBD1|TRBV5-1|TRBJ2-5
TGCGCCAGCAGCTTTCCCCCCGGGACAGCGGAAGAGACCCAGTACTTC
CASSFPPGTAEETQYF
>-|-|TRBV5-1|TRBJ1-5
TGTGCCAGCAGCTTAGACGGCTATAGCAATCAGCCCCAGCATTTT
CASSLDGYSNQPQHF
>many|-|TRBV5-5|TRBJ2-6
TGTGCCAGCAGGGTCTCGGCCCCCGGGGCCAACGTCCTGACTTTC
CASRVSAPGANVLTF
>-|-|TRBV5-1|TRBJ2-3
TGCGCCAGCAGCTTGGATCCAGATACGCAGTATTTT
CASSLDPDTQYF
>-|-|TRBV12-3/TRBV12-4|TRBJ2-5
TGTGCCAGCAGTTTAACGCTAGCCTGGGAGACCCAGTACTTC
CASSLTLAWETQYF
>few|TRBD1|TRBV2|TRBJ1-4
TGTGCCAGCAGGAAGGGACAGGGATTTGAAAAACTGTTTTTT
CASRKGQGFEKLFF
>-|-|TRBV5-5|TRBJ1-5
TGTGCCAGCAGCTTGGGGACTGCGGATCAGCCCCAGCATTTT
CASSLGTADQPQHF
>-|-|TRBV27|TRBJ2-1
TGTGCCAGCAGTTTGCGGGGTTACGGGAATGAGCAGTTCTTC
CASSLRGYGNEQFF
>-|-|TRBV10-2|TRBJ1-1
TGCGCCAGCGCGGCCGGGAACACTGAAGCTTTCTTT
CASAAGNTEAFF
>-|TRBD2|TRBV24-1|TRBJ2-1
TGTGCCACCAGTGCCCCCGGGACTAGCGGTGCTGAGCAGTTCTTC
CATSAPGTSGAEQFF
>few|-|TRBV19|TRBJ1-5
TGTGCCAGTAGTATACGAGGGTTTCAGCCCCAGCATTTT
CASSIRGFQPQHF
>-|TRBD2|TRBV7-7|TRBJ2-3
TGTGCCAGCAGCTTAGTGTTAGCGGGGGACACAGATACGCAGTATTTT
CASSLVLAGDTDTQYF
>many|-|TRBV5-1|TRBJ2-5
TGTGCCAGCAGTTTGGCCAGCCAAGAGACCCAGTACTTC
CASSLASQETQYF
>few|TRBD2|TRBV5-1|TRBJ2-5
TGCGCCAGCAGCTTAAGCGGGGTCCAAGAGACCCAGTACTTC
CASSLSGVQETQYF
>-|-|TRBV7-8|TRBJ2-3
TGTGCCAGCAGCTCTTCGGGGACGGGTGGTACAGATACGCAGTATTTT
CASSSSGTGGTDTQYF
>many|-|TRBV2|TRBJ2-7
TGTGCCAGCAGTCCGGACTTCAGCCTCCACTACGAGCAGTACTTC
CASSPDFSLHYEQYF
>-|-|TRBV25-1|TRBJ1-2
TGTGCCAGCAGTGAATACGGGGAAGGTTACTATGGCTACACCTTC
CASSEYGEGYYGYTF
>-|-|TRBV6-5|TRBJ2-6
TGTGCCAGCAGCCAACGGGTTCGTTGGGGATCTGGGGCCAACGTCCTGACTTTC
CASSQRVRWGSGANVLTF
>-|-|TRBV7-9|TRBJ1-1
TGTGCCAGCAGCTTCGACAGTGGGACCGCTGAAGCTTTCTTT
CASSFDSGTAEAFF
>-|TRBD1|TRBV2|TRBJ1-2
TGTGCCAGCAGGGGACAGCTCTATGGCTACACCTTC
CASRGQLYGYTF
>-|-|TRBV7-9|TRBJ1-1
TGTGCCAGCAGCTTATCCCAGTCTAACACTGAAGCTTTCTTT
CASSLSQSNTEAFF
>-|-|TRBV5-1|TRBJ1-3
TGCGCCAGCGCATGGATGGGTAGGACCTCTGGAAACACCATATATTTT
CASAWMGRTSGNTIYF
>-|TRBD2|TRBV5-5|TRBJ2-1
TGTGCCAGCAGATGGTCGGTACCGGGACTAACGGACAATGAGCAGTTCTTC
CASRWSVPGLTDNEQFF
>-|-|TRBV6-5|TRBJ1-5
TGTGCCAGCAGTCCGGTGGGGGGTCAGCCCCAGCATTTT
CASSPVGGQPQHF
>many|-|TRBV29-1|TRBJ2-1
TGCAGCGTCGCGAGCTCCTACAATGAGCAGTTCTTC
CSVASSYNEQFF
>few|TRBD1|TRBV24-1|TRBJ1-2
TGTGCCACCAGTGAGCCCGGGACAGGTAGCTTAGGCTACACCTTC
CATSEPGTGSLGYTF
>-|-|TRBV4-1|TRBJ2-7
TGCGCCAGCAGCCAAGAGGGTATAGACTACGAGCAGTACTTC
CASSQEGIDYEQYF
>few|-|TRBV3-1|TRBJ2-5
TGTGCCAGCAGCCAAGAGCCGACAAAAGAGACCCAGTACTTC
CASSQEPTKETQYF
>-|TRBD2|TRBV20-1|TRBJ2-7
TGCAGTGCTAGCCTTACTAGCGGGAGGGTCCTGGGTCTTTACGAGCAGTACTTC
CSASLTSGRVLGLYEQYF
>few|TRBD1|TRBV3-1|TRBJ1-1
TGTGCCAGCAGCCAGACAGGGATCAGCACTGAAGCTTTCTTT
CASSQTGISTEAFF
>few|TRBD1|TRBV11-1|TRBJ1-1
TGTGCCAGCAGCTCCCGTCGAGGGACAGGGGGCAGAAGGGACACTGAAGCTTTCTTT
CASSSRRGTGGRRDTEAFF
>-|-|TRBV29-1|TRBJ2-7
TGCAGCGTTGAAGATCTGTCCTACGAGCAGTACTTC
CSVEDLSYEQYF
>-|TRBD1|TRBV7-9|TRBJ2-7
TGTGCCAGCAGCTTACGGGACAGGGAGTACGAGCAGTACTTC
CASSLRDREYEQYF
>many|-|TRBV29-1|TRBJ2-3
TGCAGCGCCGAATGGATGCACACAGATACGCAGTATTTT
CSAEWMHTDTQYF
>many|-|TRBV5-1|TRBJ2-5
TGCGCCAGCACACAGCTGGGGGAGACCCAGTACTTC
CASTQLGETQYF
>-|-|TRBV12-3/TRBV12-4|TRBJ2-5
TGTGCCAGCAGTTTAGGGACCCTAGAGACCCAGTACTTC
CASSLGTLETQYF
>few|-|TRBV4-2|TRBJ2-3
TGTGCCAGCAGCCGTGCGGCATTCACAGATACGCAGTATTTT
CASSRAAFTDTQYF
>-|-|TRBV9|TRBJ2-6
TGTGCCAGCAGCGTAGAAGTTTCGCGATCTGGGGCCAACGTCCTGACTTTC
CASSVEVSRSGANVLTF